This note documents a single T cell receptor beta chain sequence. The antigen remains undetermined. At one of its ends the junction is not consistent with the germline gene, which may arise from a read error. The record originates from a study of T cells in Graves' hyperthyroidism and ophthalmopathy. The investigators amplified TCR beta CDR3 regions from RNA transcripts. When the TCR CDR3 underwent first-round RT-PCR, the HTBI primer set was used. TCRdb reprocessed the multiplex PCR reads with MiXCR, giving one entry per CDR3 protein. The table lists 640,000 or so distinct CDR3 sequences, roughly 14% of them singletons, with approximately 4.3% in the top ten. Pregnant or lactating patients were excluded, as were those with uncontrolled infection or other autoimmune disease. Study-wide findings and caveats: Researchers found most expanded thyroid clonotypes above 0.001 in blood as well.

Germline CDR1 is LGHDT and CDR2 is YNNKEL (reference sequence). There are 12 residues in the CDR3. The chain joins TRBV3-1 to TRBJ2-2, with D perhaps assigned TRBD1 or TRBD2 (5 bases each). The clonotype originates from a woman in her thirties or forties with Graves' ophthalmopathy. Sequencing used blood. The CDR3 loop is CVSRWGTGELFF. As DNA, the CDR3 is TGTGTCAGCAGGTGGGGGACCGGGGAGCTGTTTTTT.